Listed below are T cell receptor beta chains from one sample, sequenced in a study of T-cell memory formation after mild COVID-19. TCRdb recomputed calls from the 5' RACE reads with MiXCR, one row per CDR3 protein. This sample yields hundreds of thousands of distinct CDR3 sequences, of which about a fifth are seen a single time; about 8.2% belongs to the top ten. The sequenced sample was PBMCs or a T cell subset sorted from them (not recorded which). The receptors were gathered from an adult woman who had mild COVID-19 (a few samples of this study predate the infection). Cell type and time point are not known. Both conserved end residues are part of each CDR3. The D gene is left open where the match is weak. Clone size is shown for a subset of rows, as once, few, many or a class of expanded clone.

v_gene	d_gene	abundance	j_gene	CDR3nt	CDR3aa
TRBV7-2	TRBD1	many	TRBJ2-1	TGTGCCAGCAGCCACAGTTGGGGGACAGGCCCCTACAATGAGCAGTTCTTC	CASSHSWGTGPYNEQFF
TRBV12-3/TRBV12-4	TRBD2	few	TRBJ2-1	TGTGCCAGCAGCGAAGGACTAGCACCCTACAATGAGCAGTTCTTC	CASSEGLAPYNEQFF
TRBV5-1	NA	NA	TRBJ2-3	TGCGCCAGCAGCTGGGGCGTGGAGGGAGATACGCAGTATTTT	CASSWGVEGDTQYF
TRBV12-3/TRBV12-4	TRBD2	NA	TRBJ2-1	TGTGCCAGCAGTCCATCGCCGGGACTAGGATATGAGCAGTTCTTC	CASSPSPGLGYEQFF
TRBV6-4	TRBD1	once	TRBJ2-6	TGTGCCAGCCAGGACAGGGCGAGCTCTGGGGCCAACGTCCTGACTTTC	CASQDRASSGANVLTF
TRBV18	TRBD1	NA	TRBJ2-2	TGTGCCAGCTCACCCGGGACAGGGGTGAACACCGGGGAGCTGTTTTTT	CASSPGTGVNTGELFF
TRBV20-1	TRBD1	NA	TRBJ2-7	TGCAGTGCTGTTGGACAGGTCTCCTACGAGCAGTACTTC	CSAVGQVSYEQYF
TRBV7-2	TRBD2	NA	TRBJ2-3	TGTGCCAGCAGCTTAGGCGGGAGGGCGACAGATACGCAGTATTTT	CASSLGGRATDTQYF
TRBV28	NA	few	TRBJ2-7	TGTGCCAGCAGTTCTCGACCCGAAATCCACGAGCAGTACTTC	CASSSRPEIHEQYF
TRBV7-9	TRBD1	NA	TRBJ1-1	TGTGCCAGCAGTTCCGGACAGGGAAGGGACACTGAAGCTTTCTTT	CASSSGQGRDTEAFF
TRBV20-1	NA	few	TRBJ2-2	TGCAGTGCTAGAGATCGGGGGATCGGGGAGCTGTTTTTT	CSARDRGIGELFF
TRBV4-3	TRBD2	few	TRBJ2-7	TGCGCCAGCAGCCAAGAAGCCGGGACTAGCGGTCCCTACGAGCAGTACTTC	CASSQEAGTSGPYEQYF
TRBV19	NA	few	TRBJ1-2	TGTGCCAGTAGTATTACAGAGAACTATGGCTACACCTTC	CASSITENYGYTF
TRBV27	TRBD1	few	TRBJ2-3	TGTGCCAGCAGTCCTCGTCCCGACAGGGCTAGCACACGTACGCAGTATTTT	CASSPRPDRASTRTQYF
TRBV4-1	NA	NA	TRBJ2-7	TGCGCCAGCAGCCAAAGCTACAGGAGAGACTCCTACGAGCAGTACTTC	CASSQSYRRDSYEQYF